This T cell receptor (beta chain) was retrieved from a study of beta chain features in type 1 diabetes. About this clone itself: Antigen specificity is unknown.

cDNA synthesis used the whole RNA isolate, giving expressed TCRB sequences. Assay: immunoSEQ multiplex PCR; the TCRdb copy retains only in-frame clones and omits some. The sample has a few hundred thousand clones; around a tenth are singletons. Whole-study findings and limits: VDJ junctions from patients with type 1 diabetes contained fewer insertions and more deletions. Moderate but significant shortening of TCRB CDR3s was recorded in all four CD4+ subsets from Type 1 diabetes patients.

Researchers reported sorting CD4+ naive, central memory, regulatory and stem cell-like memory cells via CD45RO/CCR7/CD25/CD127/CD95/CD27. The V end was cut by 3 bases, the J end by 4 bases, with 9 bases between. CDR1 WNHNN and CDR2 SYGVQD come from the germline V gene (reference sequence). This CDR3 spans 14 amino acids. This TCR was sampled from a man aged 25-45 years with type 1 diabetes. The specimen sequenced was central memory CD4+ T cells from blood. This chain uses TRBV10-1 with TRBJ1-4; no definite D call. CDR3 coding DNA: TGCGCCAGCAGTGACGGCTCCGGTAATGAAAAACTGTTTTTT. This translates into CASSDGSGNEKLFF.